This is a list of T cell receptor beta chains from one sample in a study of identical twins. TCRdb passed the 5' RACE reads through MiXCR, listing each CDR3 protein once. The sample yields hundreds of thousands of distinct CDR3 sequences, under 9% seen once. The sample was also linked to a second study, of yellow fever vaccine responses in identical twins.

The specimen sequenced was PBMCs. The receptors shown here come from a woman aged 18-29 years in good health. CDR3s include the opening cysteine and the closing phenylalanine or tryptophan. The order of the fields is J gene, clone size, V gene, D gene, CDR3 protein, CDR3 DNA. D genes are given only for firm matches. Clone size appears in some rows only: once, few, many, or a class for an expanded clone.

>TRBJ2-7|NA|TRBV20-1|NA
CSASGQSYEQYF
TGCAGTGCTAGTGGACAGTCCTACGAGCAGTACTTC
>TRBJ2-5|NA|TRBV6-1|TRBD1
CASRIQGMGSPETQYF
TGTGCCAGCAGGATACAGGGGATGGGAAGTCCGGAGACCCAGTACTTC
>TRBJ2-7|NA|TRBV6-1|TRBD1
CASSHLTGDPYEQYF
TGTGCCAGCAGCCACCTAACAGGGGACCCCTACGAGCAGTACTTC
>TRBJ2-5|few|TRBV7-2|TRBD2
CASSSGTSGRGETQYF
TGTGCCAGCAGCTCCGGGACTAGCGGGAGAGGGGAGACCCAGTACTTC
>TRBJ2-4|many|TRBV29-1|TRBD1
CSVEMEWDRENIQYF
TGCAGCGTTGAAATGGAGTGGGACAGGGAGAACATTCAGTACTTC
>TRBJ1-1|NA|TRBV12-3/TRBV12-4|TRBD1
CASRHPTGEKGEAFF
TGTGCCAGCAGGCACCCTACAGGGGAGAAGGGTGAAGCTTTCTTT
>TRBJ2-1|many|TRBV6-4|NA
CASSDSPLPKSHNEQFF
TGTGCCAGCAGTGACTCGCCGCTCCCCAAGTCCCACAATGAGCAGTTCTTC
>TRBJ2-3|NA|TRBV27|TRBD2
CASSLSAGAGTDTQYF
TGTGCCAGCAGTTTGTCCGCGGGAGCGGGCACAGATACGCAGTATTTT
>TRBJ2-5|many|TRBV21-1|NA
CASSKPGQGETQYF
TGTGCCAGCAGCAAACCGGGACAGGGAGAGACCCAGTACTTC
>TRBJ2-1|few|TRBV4-3|TRBD1
CASSQDAGTGANEQFF
TGCGCCAGCAGCCAAGATGCAGGGACAGGGGCCAATGAGCAGTTCTTC
>TRBJ2-3|many|TRBV7-8|NA
CASSFYPPGASPTDTQYF
TGTGCCAGCAGCTTCTACCCTCCGGGAGCGAGCCCCACAGATACGCAGTATTTT
>TRBJ1-3|NA|TRBV5-1|NA
CASSGGLSGNTIYF
TGCGCCAGCAGCGGGGGGTTGTCTGGAAACACCATATATTTT
>TRBJ2-3|few|TRBV5-1|NA
CASKEGQGNTDTQYF
TGCGCCAGCAAGGAGGGGCAGGGGAATACAGATACGCAGTATTTT
>TRBJ1-4|many|TRBV5-1|NA
CASTLGGLGEKLFF
TGCGCCAGCACCCTGGGGGGTTTAGGTGAAAAACTGTTTTTT
>TRBJ1-1|NA|TRBV6-1|NA
CASSTLPLKSAFF
TGTGCCAGCAGTACCCTACCGTTAAAATCGGCTTTCTTT
>TRBJ2-2|once|TRBV30|NA
CAWSALSTGELFF
TGTGCCTGGAGTGCCCTGTCGACCGGGGAGCTGTTTTTT
>TRBJ2-7|few|TRBV15|NA
CATSSGEGAYEQYF
TGTGCCACCAGCAGCGGCGAGGGGGCCTACGAGCAGTACTTC
>TRBJ1-1|few|TRBV7-9|NA
CASSLNPLNTEAFF
TGTGCCAGCAGCTTAAATCCATTGAACACTGAAGCTTTCTTT
>TRBJ1-2|NA|TRBV3-1|NA
CASSQPSGLYGYTF
TGTGCCAGCAGCCAACCCTCGGGACTCTATGGCTACACCTTC
>TRBJ2-1|many|TRBV5-1|TRBD2
CASSPRTSGGNNEQFF
TGCGCCAGCAGCCCCCGGACTAGCGGGGGAAACAATGAGCAGTTCTTC
>TRBJ1-5|few|TRBV2|NA
CASSDDANQPQHF
TGTGCCAGCAGTGATGATGCCAATCAGCCCCAGCATTTT
>TRBJ2-4|NA|TRBV6-2/TRBV6-3|TRBD2
CASGLGLSEYF
TGTGCCAGCGGGCTGGGACTATCTGAGTACTTC
>TRBJ2-7|few|TRBV6-2/TRBV6-3|NA
CASSYGGISYYEQYF
TGTGCCAGCAGTTACGGCGGGATCTCCTACTACGAGCAGTACTTC
>TRBJ2-2|many|TRBV11-2|NA
CASSLRGAATGELFF
TGTGCCAGCAGCTTAAGGGGGGCGGCGACCGGGGAGCTGTTTTTT
>TRBJ2-5|NA|TRBV5-1|NA
CASSSQRETQYF
TGCGCCAGCAGCTCACAGAGGGAGACCCAGTACTTC
>TRBJ1-4|NA|TRBV7-9|NA
CASSPRDGEMRKLFF
TGTGCCAGCAGCCCCCGGGACGGAGAAATGAGGAAACTGTTTTTT
>TRBJ2-3|few|TRBV20-1|NA
CSAWQVTQYF
TGCAGTGCTTGGCAGGTTACGCAGTATTTT
>TRBJ2-3|NA|TRBV5-1|TRBD2
CASSSLTSGTSTDTRYF
TGCGCCAGCAGCTCGCTGACTAGCGGGACTAGCACAGATACGCGGTATTTT
>TRBJ2-7|few|TRBV7-6|TRBD1
CASSLAPGQGYEQYF
TGTGCCAGCAGCTTAGCCCCGGGACAGGGCTACGAGCAGTACTTC
>TRBJ2-7|NA|TRBV4-2|NA
CASSLGHNYEQYF
TGTGCCAGCAGCCTAGGACACAACTACGAGCAGTACTTC
>TRBJ1-1|few|TRBV6-5|NA
CASSYERENTEAFF
TGTGCCAGCAGTTACGAACGGGAGAACACTGAAGCTTTCTTT
>TRBJ2-7|few|TRBV7-2|TRBD1
CASSLSRPQGVDYEQYF
TGTGCCAGCAGCTTAAGCCGACCACAGGGGGTGGACTACGAGCAGTACTTC
>TRBJ2-5|NA|TRBV7-8|NA
CASSRPETQYF
TGTGCCAGCAGCCGACCGGAGACCCAGTACTTC
>TRBJ2-7|few|TRBV28|NA
CASSFYMGQTSYEQYF
TGTGCCAGCAGTTTCTATATGGGACAAACCTCCTACGAGCAGTACTTC
>TRBJ2-1|many|TRBV5-1|TRBD1
CASSSGQVIDEQFF
TGCGCCAGCAGCTCGGGACAGGTCATCGATGAGCAGTTCTTC
>TRBJ2-3|few|TRBV7-2|TRBD2
CASSLVTGGVTDTQYF
TGTGCCAGCAGCTTAGTTACGGGAGGCGTCACAGATACGCAGTATTTT
>TRBJ2-2|NA|TRBV9|NA
CASSVLKQGSGELFF
TGTGCCAGCAGCGTTCTAAAGCAGGGGTCCGGGGAGCTGTTTTTT
>TRBJ2-6|NA|TRBV5-1|TRBD1
CASSWTLTGTGSGANVLTF
TGCGCCAGCAGCTGGACCCTGACAGGGACCGGTTCTGGGGCCAACGTCCTGACTTTC
>TRBJ1-1|many|TRBV12-3/TRBV12-4|NA
CASSFAVNTEAFF
TGTGCCAGCAGTTTTGCGGTGAACACTGAAGCTTTCTTT
>TRBJ1-2|NA|TRBV2|TRBD1
CASSIGQGNYGYTF
TGTGCCAGCAGTATAGGACAGGGGAATTATGGCTACACCTTC
>TRBJ1-5|few|TRBV27|TRBD1
CASSLSGQGRSSNQPQHF
TGTGCCAGCAGTTTATCGGGACAGGGTCGGTCTAGCAATCAGCCCCAGCATTTT
>TRBJ2-1|few|TRBV10-3|TRBD1
CAISSTGTGIGSNEQFF
TGTGCCATCAGTTCCACCGGGACAGGTATAGGGAGCAATGAGCAGTTCTTC
>TRBJ2-2|NA|TRBV12-3/TRBV12-4|NA
CVSSFTGSFTGELFF
TGTGTCAGCAGTTTCACGGGGTCTTTCACCGGGGAGCTGTTTTTT
>TRBJ2-4|many|TRBV5-1|NA
CASSLQNIQYF
TGCGCCAGCAGCTTACAAAACATTCAGTACTTC
>TRBJ1-5|NA|TRBV5-1|NA
CASSLDADSNQPQHF
TGCGCCAGCAGCTTGGACGCCGATAGCAATCAGCCCCAGCATTTT
>TRBJ2-7|few|TRBV7-9|NA
CASEARDEQYF
TGTGCCAGCGAGGCCCGGGACGAGCAGTACTTC
>TRBJ2-3|few|TRBV6-2/TRBV6-3|NA
CASSYSSGQGNTDTQYF
TGTGCCAGCAGTTACTCGTCGGGCCAGGGCAACACAGATACGCAGTATTTT
>TRBJ2-3|many|TRBV20-1|TRBD1
CSAQHRDRGSYTQYF
TGCAGTGCTCAACACCGGGACAGGGGGTCTTATACGCAGTATTTT
>TRBJ1-1|NA|TRBV7-9|NA
CASSFRDTTEAFF
TGTGCCAGCAGCTTCCGGGACACCACTGAAGCTTTCTTT
>TRBJ2-5|NA|TRBV21-1|NA
CASSRLAGFETQYF
TGTGCCAGCAGCCGTCTAGCGGGATTTGAGACCCAGTACTTC
>TRBJ2-1|many|TRBV29-1|TRBD1
CSVEGTGAYNEQFF
TGCAGCGTTGAAGGGACAGGGGCTTACAATGAGCAGTTCTTC
>TRBJ2-7|many|TRBV5-1|NA
CASSSQQGGDEQYF
TGCGCCAGCAGCTCGCAACAGGGTGGGGACGAGCAGTACTTC
>TRBJ1-6|many|TRBV12-3/TRBV12-4|NA
CASTFRGTKLNSPLHF
TGTGCCAGCACCTTCCGCGGGACAAAACTAAATTCACCCCTCCACTTT
>TRBJ2-7|few|TRBV11-1|TRBD1
CASSLASMGDRGSYEQYF
TGTGCCAGCAGCTTAGCGTCAATGGGGGACAGGGGCTCCTACGAGCAGTACTTC
>TRBJ2-3|NA|TRBV24-1|TRBD2
CATSDLAGGSSDTQYF
TGTGCCACCAGTGATTTAGCGGGAGGATCGTCAGATACGCAGTATTTT
>TRBJ2-6|few|TRBV24-1|NA
CATSDGGHSGANVLTF
TGTGCCACCAGTGACGGCGGACACTCTGGGGCCAACGTCCTGACTTTC
>TRBJ2-7|NA|TRBV2|TRBD2
CASTSGGFYEQYF
TGTGCCAGCACCAGCGGGGGGTTCTACGAGCAGTACTTC
>TRBJ2-7|few|TRBV27|NA
CASRVPGEQYF
TGTGCCAGCAGGGTTCCGGGTGAGCAGTACTTC
>TRBJ2-4|NA|TRBV27|NA
CASSWGELAKNIQYF
TGTGCCAGCAGTTGGGGAGAACTAGCCAAAAACATTCAGTACTTC